This TCR beta chain is from a study of CD8 T cells in Susac syndrome. General study findings and limits: The CD4+ T cell repertoire of patients with Susac syndrome showed no detectable clonal expansion.

The study sequenced TCR beta in blood CD8+ and CD4+ T cells. Negative isolation yielded CD8+ and CD4+ T cells; FACS enriched TEMRA cells. Only one count was recorded for this clonotype. What it binds is unknown. Random hexamers were used to reverse transcribe about 0.5 to 1 ug of RNA. With immunoSEQ multiplex PCR, TCR beta CDR3 was amplified across 54 Vbeta and 13 Jbeta. TCRdb fed the immunoSEQ multiplex PCR reads into MiXCR, producing one record per CDR3 protein. This table has about 180,000 distinct CDR3 sequences, 90% to 95% appearing once. V lost 1 base and J lost 10; bases outside the gene matches: 5. This CDR3 region has 13 residues. Germline CDR1 reads LNHNV; CDR2 reads YYDKDF (reference sequence).

The chain links TRBV15 to TRBJ1-2; 8 nucleotides match TRBD1. Sequencing was performed on CD4+ T cells from PBMCs. The origin of this receptor is a human donor with Susac syndrome. The CDR3 DNA reads as TGTGCCACCAGCAGAGTTCCGGACAGGGCCTACACCTTC. It specifies CATSRVPDRAYTF. Based on the CDR3 plus reference TRBV15 and TRBJ1-2, the full variable domain is DAMVIQNPRYQVTQFGKPVTLSCSQTLNHNVMYWYQQKSSQAPKLLFHYYDKDFNNEADTPDNFQSRRPNTSFCFLDIRSPGLGDTAMYLCATSRVPDRAYTFGSGTRLTVV.